This TCR beta chain was sequenced in a study of vaccination effects on CD4 cells after COVID-19 (dated by TCRdb to 2021 to 2024). In the study overall: Post-vaccine samples across the study were collected a median of 72 days after the second dose, with a range of 14 to 241. SARS-CoV-2 spike-specific CD4+ TCR repertoires were compared before and after mRNA vaccination in COVID-19 convalescent patients and in infection-naive vaccine recipients. A total of 10 COVID-19 convalescent patients and a handful of SARS-CoV-2-naive healthy vaccine recipients were included in the full study. The Oncomine TCR Beta short-read assay on an Illumina iSeq 100 was used to sequence cultures from other donors in the study. Paper-wide results and their limitations: Among healthy vaccine recipients, nearly all vaccine-induced clones were SARS-CoV-2 mono-reactive, and only 1 of 255 was cross-reactive with common cold coronaviruses. Only a small number of convalescent patients were included, and no early post-infection timepoints were available, which limited the study. Clones induced by infection and clones induced by vaccination both contracted markedly at late timepoints after vaccination, which fits with T cell responses waning over time.

The ViraFEST assay stimulated PBMC with viral peptide pools and then used TCR sequencing to identify antigen-specific CD4+ T cell clonotypes by expansion. After approximately eleven days of culture, CD4+ T cells were isolated with the EasySep CD4+ T cell isolation kit. Each participant got two doses of an mRNA SARS-CoV-2 vaccine, either BNT162b2 or mRNA-1273. The absence of prior SARS-CoV-2 infection in healthy vaccine recipients was confirmed by negative nucleocapsid antibodies before and after vaccination. Two million PBMC per well were cultured with around 9.8 ug/ml peptides in IMDM containing roughly 5% human AB serum, approximately 10 IU/ml IL-2 and gentamicin. On days 3 and 7, half of the culture medium was replaced with fresh IL-2-containing medium. Unless otherwise noted, each peptide stimulation condition was cultured in triplicate wells. PBMC were separated from whole blood using Ficoll-Paque Plus gradient centrifugation and were then either cryopreserved at -140C or used fresh. Overlapping peptide pools spanned the spike proteins of SARS-CoV-2 and the common cold coronaviruses HCoV-NL63, HCoV-OC43 and HCoV-229E. The QIAamp micro DNA kit was used to extract genomic DNA from the cultured CD4+ T cells.

Library preparation used the immunoSEQ multiplex PCR assay. DNA from the cultured and isolated CD4+ T cells underwent TCR beta CDR3 sequencing. As for how the authors treated the data: Non-productive TCR sequences were removed and reads were trimmed to the CDR3 region, keeping CDR3s of at least 7 amino acids. Antigen-specific clonotypes were identified using the MANAFEST web app by comparison of expansion in peptide wells against reference cultures. To count as positive, a clone had to show expansion at FDR<0.05 compared with the reference and with all other wells, an odds ratio above 5, and a frequency above 0.1% in two replicate wells. Clonotypes significantly expanded in SARS-CoV-2 spike wells and in at least one common cold coronavirus spike condition were defined as cross-reactive. Using the stringdist R package, CDR3 similarity was measured by Levenshtein distance, and unrooted trees were constructed with ape in R 3.6.1. Drawn from immuneACCESS, this table holds only the in-frame rearrangements with V and J called that TCRdb kept. Clones are partly lost; checked studies trace under half to an unresolved V gene and leave the rest unexplained. For V, J and clone size, that table is used; D and trimming come from the DNA. Recorded for this sample are 60,000 to 85,000 clones; 74% of them occurred a single time. About 1.6% of the sample lies in the top ten.

This clone was observed once. Its antigen is still unknown. Base qualities were left out, and no much larger clone turns up one base away. From cysteine to phenylalanine, the CDR3 is 14 amino acids long. Kept here is only the CDR3 DNA, which spans 42 bases and is read in frame from base 1. The V and J ends are trimmed by 7 bases and 5 bases, leaving 17 bases between them. Sequences MDHEN (CDR1) and SYDVKM (CDR2) are obtained from the germline V gene. The chain couples TRBV28 to TRBJ2-5; too little of a D gene remains to name it. Specimen: CD4+ T cells from PBMCs cultured with HCoV-229E spike peptides, collected after COVID-19 vaccination. The meaning of the sample's cell subset or site label: HCoV-229E spike overlapping peptide pool stimulation. The origin of this receptor is a human donor who received a COVID-19 vaccine. The CDR3 protein: CASKMDPRQETQYF. The DNA reads as follows: TGTGCCAGCAAGATGGACCCCCGCCAGGAGACCCAGTACTTC.